The clone carrying this T cell receptor (beta chain) was found many times. The antigen remains undetermined. The source of the sample is a study of T cell repertoires in cytomegalovirus infection. Overall study: CMV infection together with matching HLA type was indicated by public TCR beta signatures.

MiXCR was run by TCRdb on the reads, yielding one entry per CDR3 protein. The sample consists of approximately 140,000 distinct CDR3 sequences, around 25% of them appearing once. From germline, CDR1 is SGHRS and CDR2 YFSETQ. Trimming pared 3 bases from V and 2 bases from J, leaving 13 bases between. This CDR3 spans 15 amino acids. General study findings and limits: The study found HLA-C-restricted CMV-specific TCR beta clonotypes dominating the ex vivo response. Cumulative public TCR beta family frequency identified carriers of CMV plus the relevant HLA.

This clonotype originated in a human donor in good health (CMV status not recorded). Some clones in this sample may be carry-over from other donors' samples. The source material was PBMCs, sequenced either directly or after in vitro stimulation (not recorded which). The chain links TRBV5-1 to TRBJ2-3; maybe TRBD1 (6 bases). In DNA form, the CDR3 reads TGCGCCAGCAGCTCCAGGGGCCAACCCACAGATACGCAGTATTTT. It is translated as CASSSRGQPTDTQYF.